The next 30 T cell receptor beta chains were all read from a single sample in a study of blood T cell repertoires in COVID-19. Measured with immunoSEQ multiplex PCR; TCRdb has only the in-frame clones, and not every one. This sample carries fewer than 400,000 clones, about nine tenths of them seen once, and the ten largest clones take less than 2%. Material: PBMCs or T cells enriched from blood (not recorded which). All receptors come from a woman in her twenties or thirties who had recovered from COVID-19.

Details on this clone: At the DNA level, this CDR3 is encoded by other sequences in the same sample as well. The genes are TRBV27 and TRBJ2-1; D is unresolved. The CDR3 extends over 13 amino acids. Trimming took 3 bases from V and 3 from J, leaving 6 bases between them. The germline CDR1 and CDR2 sequences are MNHEY and SMNVEV (reference sequence). The CDR3 protein is CASSLNSYNEQFF. CDR3 nucleotides: TGTGCCAGCAGTTTGAACAGCTACAATGAGCAGTTCTTC.

The chain recombines TRBV12-3 or TRBV12-4 with TRBJ2-5, with D unresolved. V lost 1 base to trimming and J lost 2 bases, with 5 bases between them. The CDR3 spans 13 residues. Here the CDR3 reads CASSLGQQETQYF. The CDR3 DNA is TGTGCCAGCAGTTTAGGGCAGCAAGAGACCCAGTACTTC.

This clone was seen a handful of times. The rearrangement joins TRBV28 to TRBJ1-5; D ambiguous. The V and J ends lost 3 bases and 9 bases respectively, with 9 bases between them. CDR3 size: 12 residues. Germline CDR1 and CDR2: MDHEN and SYDVKM. The CDR3 region is CASSLYFRPQHF. For the CDR3, the DNA is TGTGCCAGCAGTTTGTATTTCCGGCCCCAGCATTTT.

The gene calls are TRBV29-1 and TRBJ1-1; no firm D call. The germline CDR1 and CDR2 sequences are SQVTM and ANQGSEA. Trimming left V 4 bases short and J 5 bases short, with 14 bases between. This CDR3 is 13 amino acids long. For the CDR3, the DNA is TGCAGCGTTGTTATTAAGCGTGGAACTGAAGCTTTCTTT. Encoded protein: CSVVIKRGTEAFF.

The CDR3 nucleotides read TGTGCCAGCAGTTACGGCGGGGGGGCCGCGCAGTACTTC. It specifies CASSYGGGAAQYF. The rearrangement links TRBV6-2 or TRBV6-3 to TRBJ2-7, with 9 bases that match TRBD2. The CDR3 runs to 13 residues. The J segment lost 9 bases and the V segment lost 2 bases, leaving 5 bases of the junction unmatched. Germline CDR1 MNHEY, CDR2 SVGEGT.

This clone was observed a handful of times. The chain recombines TRBV15 with TRBJ1-1, with D possibly being TRBD1 (5 bases). Trimming stripped 5 bases from V and 0 bases from J, with 16 bases between. The length of the CDR3 is 16 residues. CDR1 is LNHNV, CDR2 YYDKDF, per germline (reference sequence). The CDR3 coding sequence is TGTGCCACCAGCCCCACGGGGGGGGTCATGAACACTGAAGCTTTCTTT. It yields the protein CATSPTGGVMNTEAFF. The full variable domain, with the rest looked up from reference TRBV15 and TRBJ1-1, is DAMVIQNPRYQVTQFGKPVTLSCSQTLNHNVMYWYQQKSSQAPKLLFHYYDKDFNNEADTPDNFQSRRPNTSFCFLDIRSPGLGDTAMYLCATSPTGGVMNTEAFFGQGTRLTVV.

The J gene is TRBJ1-5, the V gene TRBV4-1, with 9 bases aligning to TRBD1. The CDR3 covers 16 residues. J lost 6 bases, V lost 0 bases, and 6 bases had no gene match. Germline loops: CDR1 MGHRA, CDR2 YSYEKL. CDR3 loop: CASSQDGQGISQPQHF. The CDR3 bases are TGCGCCAGCAGCCAAGATGGACAGGGGATCAGTCAGCCCCAGCATTTT.

The chain recombines TRBV5-6 with TRBJ1-3; D not certain. Germline CDR1 and CDR2: SGHDT and YYEEEE. V was cut by 2 bases and J by 0 bases, with 12 bases left in between. There are 16 residues in the CDR3. As DNA, the CDR3 is TGTGCCAGCAGCTTTGACACGCATCACTCTGGAAACACCATATATTTT. This translates into CASSFDTHHSGNTIYF.

The CDR3 nucleotides read TGTGCCAGCAGTTTATCTCGGGGAAAGAACTATGGCTACACCTTC. Its protein product is CASSLSRGKNYGYTF. V is TRBV28 and J is TRBJ1-2; D is uncertain. CDR3 length: 15 amino acids. Deletions cut 1 base from V and 2 bases from J, with 11 bases between. Germline values: CDR1 MDHEN, CDR2 SYDVKM.

The chain uses TRBV6-5 and TRBJ1-5; no firm D call. The CDR3 is 15 amino acids. CDR1 MNHEY and CDR2 SVGAGI come from the germline V gene. Trimming took off 6 bases at V and 0 bases at J, with 12 bases between the two ends. The CDR3 loop reads CASRRGLYSNQPQHF. The CDR3 DNA sequence: TGTGCCAGCAGACGAGGCCTTTATAGCAATCAGCCCCAGCATTTT.

The chain links TRBV7-6 to TRBJ2-2; 7 bases align to TRBD1. V trimming: 1 base; J trimming: 5 bases; junction bases outside the gene matches: 10. The CDR3 sequence is 17 residues long. Germline V gives CDR1 SGHVS, CDR2 FNYEAQ. The CDR3 DNA sequence: TGTGCCAGCAGCTTAGTCGGCGGCCAGGGGGTTACCGGGGAGCTGTTTTTT. Translated, it gives CASSLVGGQGVTGELFF. Filled out from reference TRBV7-6 and TRBJ2-2, the complete variable domain reads GAGVSQSPRYKVTKRGQDVALRCDPISGHVSLYWYRQALGQGPEFLTYFNYEAQQDKSGLPNDRFSAERPEGSISTLTIQRTEQRDSAMYRCASSLVGGQGVTGELFFGEGSRLTVL.

V usage is TRBV9 and J usage is TRBJ1-3; D is perhaps TRBD1 (6 bases). Germline-derived CDR1 and CDR2 are SGDLS and YYNGEE. The CDR3 is 15 residues long. Deletions cut 3 bases from V and 0 bases from J, with 10 bases between. The CDR3 loop reads CASSGTDDSGNTIYF. The CDR3 DNA is TGTGCCAGCAGCGGGACAGACGACTCTGGAAACACCATATATTTT.

The genes are TRBV30 and TRBJ2-7; D is perhaps TRBD1 (5 bases). Trimming removed 3 bases at V and 1 base at J, with 19 bases between. CDR1 and CDR2 from the germline V gene are GTSNPN and SVGIG (reference sequence). The CDR3 length is 16 residues. CDR3 in DNA: TGTGCCTGGAGGGGCCCCCAACCCGGACAATCCTACGAGCAGTACTTC. This translates into CAWRGPQPGQSYEQYF.

This clone was seen only once. The chain uses TRBV28 and TRBJ1-5, with TRBD1 matching 9 bases. Germline CDR1 reads MDHEN; CDR2 reads SYDVKM. The CDR3 has 15 amino acids. With 3 bases clipped from V and 4 bases from J, the junction kept 4 bases outside the gene matches. The CDR3 loop is CASSFQGQGNQPQHF. CDR3 DNA: TGTGCCAGCAGTTTTCAGGGACAGGGAAATCAGCCCCAGCATTTT.

The chain recombines TRBV4-3 with TRBJ1-1; D not resolved. CDR1 and CDR2 (germline): LGHNA, YSLEER. Trimming cost V 2 bases and J 4 bases, with 23 bases left between them. The CDR3 totals 18 residues. CDR3 protein: CASSQPIGKTGKGTEAFF. The CDR3 DNA reads TGCGCCAGCAGCCAACCGATTGGGAAGACGGGGAAAGGCACTGAAGCTTTCTTT.

The chain links TRBV9 to TRBJ2-7; 7 bases align to TRBD1. After removal of 0 bases from V and 3 bases from J, the junction contained 6 bases not matched to a gene. Germline lookup yields CDR1 SGDLS and CDR2 YYNGEE. CDR3 size: 15 residues. CDR3 bases: TGTGCCAGCAGCGTAGGAGCGACAGGGATCTACGAGCAGTACTTC. Its translation is CASSVGATGIYEQYF.

The CDR3 spells CASSLGRDWIYEQYF. The CDR3 DNA is TGTGCCAGCAGCTTAGGGCGGGACTGGATCTACGAGCAGTACTTC. This chain joins TRBV11-2 and TRBJ2-7; D might be TRBD2 (6 bases). CDR3 length: 15 residues. Trimming removed 1 base from V and 3 bases from J, with 13 bases in between. Germline V CDR1 and CDR2: SGHAT, FQNNGV.

V is TRBV7-9 and J is TRBJ2-7; 8 positions agree with TRBD1. The CDR3 extends over 18 amino acids. Germline V gene sequence: CDR1 SEHNR, CDR2 FQNEAQ (reference sequence). The V and J ends lost 0 bases and 0 bases, in that order; junction bases with no gene match: 10. CDR3 amino acids: CASSLAGTGFSSSYEQYF. CDR3 coding DNA: TGTGCCAGCAGCTTAGCCGGGACAGGTTTTTCGAGCTCCTACGAGCAGTACTTC. Complete variable domain (other parts from reference TRBV7-9 and TRBJ2-7): DTGVSQNPRHKITKRGQNVTFRCDPISEHNRLYWYRQTLGQGPEFLTYFQNEAQLEKSRLLSDRFSAERPKGSFSTLEIQRTEQGDSAMYLCASSLAGTGFSSSYEQYFGPGTRLTVT.

The chain links TRBV14 to TRBJ2-7, with D possibly matching TRBD1 (6 bases). The CDR3 extends over 13 amino acids. Trimming removed 4 bases from V and 5 bases from J, with 12 bases in between. Germline V gene lookup returns CDR1 SGHDN and CDR2 FVKESK. DNA of the CDR3: TGTGCCAGCAGCCCCCCCAGGGGTAACGAGCAGTACTTC. The encoded protein is CASSPPRGNEQYF.

The chain has TRBV27 and TRBJ1-5; 11 nucleotides agree with TRBD1. Germline loops: CDR1 MNHEY, CDR2 SMNVEV (reference sequence). J lost 6 bases, V lost 6 bases, and 4 bases had no gene match. This CDR3 is built from 14 residues. This CDR3 is CASSVGTGGQPQHF. In DNA, the CDR3 is TGTGCCAGCAGCGTAGGGACAGGGGGTCAGCCCCAGCATTTT.

V and J are TRBV9 and TRBJ2-2; TRBD2 is a possible D gene (6 bases). Germline V gene data show CDR1 as SGDLS and CDR2 as YYNGEE. Trimming shortened V by 0 bases and J by 1 base, and 13 bases separated the two germline ends. The length of the CDR3 is 17 residues. CDR3 in amino acids: CASSVGRGAGNTGELFF. The CDR3 region has the DNA TGTGCCAGCAGCGTAGGGCGGGGAGCAGGGAACACCGGGGAGCTGTTTTTT.

The genes are TRBV19 and TRBJ1-5; D possibly corresponds to TRBD1 (6 bases). Trimming took off 5 bases at V and 0 bases at J, with 14 bases between the two ends. Looked up from germline, CDR1 is LNHDA and CDR2 is SQIVND (reference sequence). The length of the CDR3 is 16 residues. CDR3 sequence (DNA): TGTGCCAGTAGTCTAATCACAGGGACTAGCAATCAGCCCCAGCATTTT. It yields the protein CASSLITGTSNQPQHF.

The chain joins TRBV2 to TRBJ2-1, with D unresolved. Germline V gene sequence: CDR1 SNHLY, CDR2 FYNNEI. CDR3 length equals 14 residues. Trimming left V 6 bases short and J 8 bases short, with 17 bases between. CDR3 nucleotide sequence: TGTGCCAGCAGCCGGTCGGCCCCCGGAGATGAGCAGTTCTTC. Translation: CASSRSAPGDEQFF. Drawing the rest from reference TRBV2 and TRBJ2-1, the complete variable domain is EPEVTQTPSHQVTQMGQEVILRCVPISNHLYFYWYRQILGQKVEFLVSFYNNEISEKSEIFDDQFSVERPDGSNFTLKIRSTKLEDSAMYFCASSRSAPGDEQFFGPGTRLTVL.

This sequence joins TRBV4-1 and TRBJ1-3; perhaps TRBD1 as D (5 bases). V was clipped by 5 bases and J by 0 bases, with 17 bases between them. The germline V gene has CDR1 MGHRA and CDR2 YSYEKL. This CDR3 has 17 residues. The CDR3 bases are TGCGCCAGCAGCGCCCTCCCCACAGGTTCCTCTGGAAACACCATATATTTT. Translating it yields CASSALPTGSSGNTIYF.

The rearrangement uses TRBV19 and TRBJ2-6, with 7 positions matching TRBD1. The CDR3 length is 16 residues. V was clipped by 9 bases and J by 4 bases; unmatched bases: 12. Germline V CDR1 and CDR2: LNHDA, SQIVND (reference sequence). CDR3 sequence (DNA): TGTGCCAGCCGACAGGGAAGTGTGTCAGGGGCCAACGTCCTGACTTTC. It translates to CASRQGSVSGANVLTF. Based on the CDR3 plus reference TRBV19 and TRBJ2-6, the full variable domain is DGGITQSPKYLFRKEGQNVTLSCEQNLNHDAMYWYRQDPGQGLRLIYYSQIVNDFQKGDIAEGYSVSREKKESFPLTVTSAQKNPTAFYLCASRQGSVSGANVLTFGAGSRLTVL.

In nucleotides, the CDR3 is TGTGCCAGCAGCCAAGCTTTGGCGGGCACAGATACGCAGTATTTT. Translation: CASSQALAGTDTQYF. This chain links TRBV3-1 (or the pseudogene TRBV3-2) with TRBJ2-3; D not resolved. This CDR3 has 15 amino acids. V lost 1 base and J lost 1, with 9 bases in between. The germline gives CDR1 LGHDT, CDR2 YNNKEL (reference sequence).

The J gene is TRBJ2-7, the V gene TRBV19, with D hard to call. The CDR3 totals 14 residues. V lost 3 bases to trimming and J lost 3 bases, with 12 bases between them. Germline loops: CDR1 LNHDA, CDR2 SQIVND (reference sequence). In nucleotides, the CDR3 is TGTGCCAGTAGTATGACAACCCCGTACTACGAGCAGTACTTC. Its translation: CASSMTTPYYEQYF.

The genes are TRBV29-1 and TRBJ2-5; 9 bases match TRBD2. This CDR3 is built from 15 residues. Trimming at V came to 6 bases and at J to 2 bases, leaving 10 bases not matched to a gene. Per germline, CDR1 SQVTM and CDR2 ANQGSEA. For the CDR3, the DNA is TGCAGCGTAGGATCGGGCGGGGGGGTACAAGAGACCCAGTACTTC. Protein product: CSVGSGGGVQETQYF.

This clone has only a few counts. The chain carries TRBV4-1 and TRBJ2-2; maybe TRBD1 (5 bases). The CDR3 is 14 amino acids. Looked up from germline, CDR1 is MGHRA and CDR2 is YSYEKL. V lost 7 bases, J lost 1 base, and 10 bases lay in between. Written as DNA, the CDR3 is TGCGCCAGCACCCGAGACAGGAACACCGGGGAGCTGTTTTTT. Translating it yields CASTRDRNTGELFF.

The chain combines TRBV10-3 with TRBJ1-2; D might be TRBD1 (6 bases). V lost 10 bases, J lost 4 bases, and 13 bases lay in between. The CDR3 runs 12 residues. Germline V gives CDR1 ENHRY, CDR2 SYGVKD. In DNA form, the CDR3 reads TGTGCCACCCGGGGGGCAGTCTATGGCTACACCTTC. Amino acid sequence: CATRGAVYGYTF.